These 21 T cell receptor beta chains came from one sample sequenced in a study of T cells in Graves' hyperthyroidism and ophthalmopathy (dated by TCRdb to the late 2010s). The library relied on multiplex PCR. These reads were obtained on an Illumina HiSeq 2000. Amplification of TCR beta CDR3 regions was carried out from RNA transcripts. The TCR CDR3 was subjected to a first round of RT-PCR using the HTBI primer set and the Qiagen OneStep RT-PCR kit. The public sequencing data were trimmed at Q25 with fastp and processed into clonotypes with MiXCR by TCRdb, which kept only in-frame beta chains. Each entry is one CDR3 protein sequence, shown with its most common DNA and genes. Within this sample are roughly 840,000 distinct CDR3 sequences, with around 38% of them counted one time only. The leading ten clones occupy 7% to 10% of the sample. Specimen: blood. These receptors all come from a man younger than 35 with Graves' hyperthyroidism.

J is TRBJ1-1 and V is TRBV29-1; a weak D match, TRBD1 (6 bases). V was clipped by 8 bases and J by 5 bases, with 15 bases between them. Germline CDR1 and CDR2: SQVTM and ANQGSEA. This CDR3 is built from 12 residues. The CDR3 reads CSFGGGGTEAFF. CDR3 nucleotides: TGCAGCTTCGGTGGAGGGGGGACTGAAGCTTTCTTT.

Ten or more counts support this clonotype. The J gene is TRBJ1-5, the V gene TRBV10-3, with D tentatively TRBD1 (6 bases). The CDR3 loop spans 12 amino acids. The V end was cut by 10 bases, the J end by 5 bases, with 12 bases between. CDR1 and CDR2 (germline): ENHRY, SYGVKD. In DNA, the CDR3 is TGTGCCAGTAGGAGACAGGATCAGCCCCAGCATTTT. Its translation is CASRRQDQPQHF.

This clonotype was recorded at least ten times. The chain is built from TRBV29-1 and TRBJ1-5, with D unclear. Germline-derived CDR1 and CDR2 are SQVTM and ANQGSEA. V was clipped by 4 bases and J by 7 bases, with 17 bases between them. The CDR3 length is 14 residues. The CDR3 sequence: CSVGGPDPGQPQHF. CDR3 nucleotide sequence: TGCAGCGTTGGGGGTCCGGACCCCGGCCAGCCCCAGCATTTT. Full variable domain (remainder filled in from reference TRBV29-1 and TRBJ1-5): SAVISQKPSRDICQRGTSLTIQCQVDSQVTMMFWYRQQPGQSLTLIATANQGSEATYESGFVIDKFPISRPNLTFSTLTVSNMSPEDSSIYLCSVGGPDPGQPQHFGDGTRLSIL.

J is TRBJ2-2 and V is TRBV9, with 7 bases matching TRBD2. CDR1 is SGDLS and CDR2 is YYNGEE in the germline V gene. V was pared by 0 bases and J by 4 bases, with 9 bases of the junction left unmatched. The CDR3 totals 17 residues. Here the CDR3 DNA reads TGTGCCAGCAGCGTAGTAGCGGTGGCGGGGGTCACCGGGGAGCTGTTTTTT. This sequence encodes CASSVVAVAGVTGELFF.

This chain links TRBV12-3 or TRBV12-4 with TRBJ2-5; 7 nucleotides agree with TRBD2. With 4 bases clipped from V and 7 bases from J, the junction kept 12 bases outside the gene matches. CDR3 size: 15 residues. The CDR3: CASSSGGSRVGTQYF. The CDR3 nucleotides read TGTGCCAGCAGTTCGGGCGGGAGCCGGGTCGGGACCCAGTACTTC.

V gene TRBV2 combines with J gene TRBJ1-3; D unclear. The CDR3 extends over 15 amino acids. V lost 3 bases and J 2 bases, leaving 11 bases between the germline ends. The germline gives CDR1 SNHLY, CDR2 FYNNEI. CDR3 amino acids: CASSEMATPGNTIYF. The DNA for the CDR3 is TGTGCCAGCAGTGAGATGGCCACTCCTGGAAACACCATATATTTT.

This clonotype was picked up many times. This chain joins TRBV7-9 and TRBJ2-5; 8 nucleotides line up with TRBD2. With 4 bases clipped from V and 3 bases from J, the junction kept 10 bases outside the gene matches. Germline CDR1 is SEHNR and CDR2 is FQNEAQ (reference sequence). The CDR3 consists of 16 residues. CDR3 sequence reads: CASSSFKRGFEETQYF. In DNA form, the CDR3 reads TGTGCCAGCAGCTCCTTCAAGCGGGGGTTTGAAGAGACCCAGTACTTC.

The V gene is TRBV29-1, the J gene TRBJ2-7, with D uncertain. This CDR3 region has 11 residues. Trimming removed 8 bases from V and 6 bases from J, with 14 bases in between. CDR1 is SQVTM, CDR2 ANQGSEA, per germline. The CDR3 region has the DNA TGCAGCTCGGGCCCAACAGTCGAGCAGTACTTC. Its protein product is CSSGPTVEQYF.

The V and J genes are TRBV5-1 and TRBJ1-1; D remains unclear. The CDR3 sequence is 14 residues long. CDR1 SGHRS and CDR2 YFSETQ come from the germline V gene. V lost 2 bases and J lost 0, with 8 bases in between. The chain's CDR3 is CASSFGSLNTEAFF. The CDR3 nucleotides are TGCGCCAGCAGCTTCGGAAGTCTGAACACTGAAGCTTTCTTT.

The sample holds a few counts of this clonotype. The gene calls are TRBV5-1 and TRBJ2-5, with TRBD1 matching over 10 bases. V was clipped by 4 bases and J by 3 bases; unmatched bases: 6. Germline-derived CDR1 and CDR2 are SGHRS and YFSETQ. The CDR3 runs 15 residues. CDR3 region: CASSPLGQGEETQYF. CDR3 coding DNA: TGCGCCAGCAGCCCCCTTGGACAGGGGGAAGAGACCCAGTACTTC. Full variable domain (missing parts from reference TRBV5-1 and TRBJ2-5): KAGVTQTPRYLIKTRGQQVTLSCSPISGHRSVSWYQQTPGQGLQFLFEYFSETQRNKGNFPGRFSGRQFSNSRSEMNVSTLELGDSALYLCASSPLGQGEETQYFGPGTRLLVL.

In regard to this clonotype: A read error may produce the germline difference seen at one junction end. The chain is built from TRBV7-7 and TRBJ2-5; D not certain. The CDR3 is made up of 17 amino acids. From germline, CDR1 is SSHAT and CDR2 FNYEAQ (reference sequence). In DNA, the CDR3 is TGTGCTAGCAGCTCCCCGCCCACGGCCCTACGGGCAGAGACCCAGTACTTC. Its translation: CASSSPPTALRAETQYF.

This clonotype is a singleton in its sample. A much larger clone differs from this one at a single base, so this may be a read error. The CDR3 spells CASSGRASKETQYF. The DNA for the CDR3 is TGTGCCAGCAGCGGAAGGGCCAGCAAAGAGACCCAGTACTTC. The V call is TRBV9, the J call TRBJ2-5; no definite D call. There are 14 residues in the CDR3. The V end lost 3 bases, the J end lost 3 bases, and 12 bases lay between the germline ends. The germline gives CDR1 SGDLS, CDR2 YYNGEE.

This clonotype was seen more than once but under ten times. This chain uses TRBV5-1 with TRBJ1-2; 8 bases line up with TRBD1. Per germline, CDR1 SGHRS and CDR2 YFSETQ. This CDR3 region has 14 residues. V lost 4 bases and J lost 9; bases outside the gene matches: 11. The CDR3 DNA reads as TGCGCCAGCAGCGGACAAGGGACAGGCGATCGCTACACCTTC. It is translated as CASSGQGTGDRYTF.

The CDR3 here is CASLRAGALSGANVLTF. CDR3 in DNA: TGTGCCAGCCTAAGAGCAGGGGCACTCTCTGGGGCCAACGTCCTGACTTTC. This chain links TRBV12-3 or TRBV12-4 with TRBJ2-6, with D maybe TRBD1 (6 bases). The CDR3 contains 17 residues. The ends were cut back, 8 bases at V and 0 bases at J, with 17 bases in the middle.

The chain links TRBV2 to TRBJ2-3; D is uncertain. The CDR3 spans 13 residues. V lost 6 bases, J lost 8 bases, and 15 bases lay in between. CDR1 is SNHLY and CDR2 is FYNNEI in the germline V gene. The CDR3 nucleotides read TGTGCCAGCAGCTGGGGTCCGGACGGTACGCAGTATTTT. Encoded protein: CASSWGPDGTQYF.

This clonotype was observed many times. The CDR3 region has the DNA TGTGCCAGCACTGAAGGGGACACTGAAGCTTTCTTT. Protein: CASTEGDTEAFF. V and J are TRBV7-9 and TRBJ1-1, with a possible D match to TRBD1 (5 bases). The CDR3 spans 12 residues. Trimming stripped 7 bases from V and 3 bases from J, with 9 bases between. Germline CDR1 is SEHNR and CDR2 is FQNEAQ (reference sequence).

V usage is TRBV12-3 or TRBV12-4 and J usage is TRBJ1-1; no reliable D call. V was shortened by 6 bases and J by 5 bases, with 7 bases between the two germline ends. CDR3 length: 11 amino acids. CDR3: CASRTATEAFF. The CDR3 DNA sequence: TGTGCCAGCAGGACCGCGACTGAAGCTTTCTTT.

This clonotype has more than one count but fewer than ten. The chain has TRBV10-3 and TRBJ1-5, with 8 bases that match TRBD1. This CDR3 is 16 amino acids long. Germline assignment: CDR1 ENHRY and CDR2 SYGVKD. Trimming took 2 bases from V and 7 from J; bases not matched to a gene: 10. CDR3 bases: TGTGCCATCAGTGAGACGGGACAGGTTGGCGAGCAGCCCCAGCATTTT. Encoded protein: CAISETGQVGEQPQHF.

This clonotype has at least ten counts. CDR3 bases: TGTGCCAGCAGTTACGGGGGTGCAAACTCACCCCTCCACTTT. This sequence encodes CASSYGGANSPLHF. The chain couples TRBV6-5 to TRBJ1-6; D possibly corresponds to TRBD1 (5 bases). The V end lost 2 bases, the J end lost 10 bases, and 12 bases lay between the germline ends. Germline values: CDR1 MNHEY, CDR2 SVGAGI. The CDR3 is made up of 14 amino acids.

This chain links TRBV5-1 with TRBJ2-7; TRBD1 aligns across 10 bases. Trimming at V came to 5 bases and at J to 6 bases, leaving 8 bases not matched to a gene. This CDR3 is built from 14 residues. Germline V gene sequence: CDR1 SGHRS, CDR2 YFSETQ. The CDR3 DNA follows: TGCGCCAGCAGGTTTGACGGGACAGGGGCCGAGCAGTACTTC. It yields the protein CASRFDGTGAEQYF. Using reference TRBV5-1 and TRBJ2-7 for the parts outside the CDR3, the full variable domain is KAGVTQTPRYLIKTRGQQVTLSCSPISGHRSVSWYQQTPGQGLQFLFEYFSETQRNKGNFPGRFSGRQFSNSRSEMNVSTLELGDSALYLCASRFDGTGAEQYFGPGTRLTVT.

Regarding this clonotype: One end of the junction does not line up with germline, which may come from a read error. The J gene is TRBJ1-1, the V gene TRBV15; weak D call: TRBD1 (6 bases). Germline loops: CDR1 LNHNV, CDR2 YYDKDF (reference sequence). There are 18 residues in the CDR3. The CDR3 region is CATSRVYRQTLGDTDAFF. The CDR3 DNA follows: TGTGCCACCAGCAGAGTATACAGGCAAACCTTAGGGGACACTGACGCTTTCTTT.